The TCR beta chain under discussion was sequenced for a study of shared clonotypes between healthy human individuals. With 6 bases removed from V and 9 bases from J, the gap between germline ends came to 23 bases. The CDR3 contains 16 residues. Germline CDR1 and CDR2: MDHEN and SYDVKM. Per the study methods: ImmunoSEQ junction-only sequences lacked quality scores, so their filtering differed. Using immunoSEQ multiplex PCR, the repertoire was profiled, and TCRdb retains in-frame clones only, with some absent. Clonal size and the V and J genes are those of that table, whereas D and trimming came from the DNA. Here the sample spans 780,000 or so clones, approximately 72% being singletons.

The sequencing input was memory CD4+ T cells sorted from blood. Subset denoted: CD45RA-negative fraction. The chain uses TRBV28 and TRBJ1-4; D uncertain. The receptor was isolated from a woman aged 30 to 39 in good health. CDR3 nucleotides: TGTGCCAGCAGCCTCTTCTCGGGGTCCGGGTTGAAAAAACTGTTTTTT. Its protein is CASSLFSGSGLKKLFF.